This passage covers 27 T cell receptor beta chains from one sample sequenced in a study of blood T cell repertoires in COVID-19. Assay: immunoSEQ multiplex PCR; the TCRdb copy retains only in-frame clones and omits some. The data show approximately 350,000 clones, with roughly 80% seen just once and about 5% held by the top ten. The specimen sequenced was PBMCs or T cells enriched from blood (not recorded which). The source of these receptors is a woman between 45 and 60 years old who had recovered from COVID-19.

This chain connects TRBV2 to TRBJ1-2; D is undetermined. CDR3 size: 10 residues. CDR1 and CDR2 (germline): SNHLY, FYNNEI. V shed 0 bases and J shed 10 bases, with 3 bases lying between them. Here the CDR3 reads CASSEAIYTF. The CDR3 coding sequence is TGTGCCAGCAGTGAAGCCATCTACACCTTC.

The sample holds a few counts of this clone. The rearrangement uses TRBV5-1 and TRBJ1-2; 7 bases line up with TRBD1. The J segment lost 0 bases and the V segment lost 2 bases, leaving 7 bases of the junction unmatched. This CDR3 is built from 16 residues. Germline CDR1 reads SGHRS; CDR2 reads YFSETQ. DNA for the CDR3: TGCGCCAGCAGCTTTTCCCATGACAGGGCTAACTATGGCTACACCTTC. This sequence encodes CASSFSHDRANYGYTF.

J is TRBJ1-2 and V is TRBV19, with D possibly matching TRBD1 (5 bases). Germline V gene sequence: CDR1 LNHDA, CDR2 SQIVND (reference sequence). CDR3 length equals 13 residues. The V end lost 4 bases, the J end lost 2 bases, and 8 bases lay between the germline ends. The CDR3 DNA sequence: TGTGCCAGTAGTAGCCAGGGCAACTATGGCTACACCTTC. Protein product: CASSSQGNYGYTF.

This clone was seen a single time. The chain employs TRBV7-2 and TRBJ1-1; 7 bases agree with TRBD1. With 0 bases clipped from V and 4 bases from J, the junction kept 8 bases outside the gene matches. Germline V gene lookup returns CDR1 SGHTA and CDR2 FQGNSA. CDR3 length: 16 amino acids. CDR3 bases: TGTGCCAGCAGCTTAGCCGGGACAGATACCTTCACTGAAGCTTTCTTT. This sequence encodes CASSLAGTDTFTEAFF.

The chain links TRBV5-6 to TRBJ1-1, with D maybe TRBD1 (6 bases). V lost 4 bases to trimming and J lost 4 bases, with 20 bases between them. CDR3 length: 16 residues. The germline V gene has CDR1 SGHDT and CDR2 YYEEEE. The CDR3 region is CASSPLGGAGGTEAFF. The CDR3, as DNA: TGTGCCAGCAGCCCATTGGGGGGGGCGGGGGGCACTGAAGCTTTCTTT.

The chain couples TRBV2 to TRBJ1-4; TRBD1 is a possible D gene (5 bases). The germline V and J ends were trimmed by 0 bases and 11 bases, with 16 bases remaining between them. Germline V gene lookup returns CDR1 SNHLY and CDR2 FYNNEI. This CDR3 region has 15 residues. CDR3: CASSEALGALGKLFF. The CDR3 nucleotides are TGTGCCAGCAGTGAAGCGCTAGGGGCCCTTGGGAAACTGTTTTTT. The whole variable domain, filled in from reference TRBV2 and TRBJ1-4, reads EPEVTQTPSHQVTQMGQEVILRCVPISNHLYFYWYRQILGQKVEFLVSFYNNEISEKSEIFDDQFSVERPDGSNFTLKIRSTKLEDSAMYFCASSEALGALGKLFFGSGTQLSVL.

CDR3 protein: CASSNGQAAKNIQYF. The CDR3, as DNA: TGTGCCAGCTCAAACGGACAGGCAGCCAAAAACATTCAGTACTTC. This chain joins TRBV18 and TRBJ2-4, with 7 nucleotides matching TRBD1. This CDR3 contains 15 residues. Germline V CDR1 and CDR2: KGHSH, LQKENI. After removal of 5 bases from V and 0 bases from J, the junction contained 4 bases not matched to a gene.

The chain uses TRBV9 and TRBJ1-4; a weak D match, TRBD1 (5 bases). Germline-derived CDR1 and CDR2 are SGDLS and YYNGEE. The V and J ends lost 2 bases and 8 bases respectively, with 13 bases between them. This CDR3 region has 14 residues. For the CDR3, the DNA is TGTGCCAGCAGCGTGGATAGGGGTGGAGAAAAACTGTTTTTT. Protein: CASSVDRGGEKLFF.

The rearrangement joins TRBV19 to TRBJ1-2; possibly TRBD1 for D (6 bases). CDR1 and CDR2 from the germline V gene are LNHDA and SQIVND (reference sequence). This CDR3 contains 15 residues. Trimming cost V 6 bases and J 5 bases, with 19 bases left between them. CDR3 DNA sequence: TGTGCCAGTAGGGACTTGACAGGACCTGCTTATGGCTACACCTTC. It yields the protein CASRDLTGPAYGYTF.

This sequence joins TRBV7-2 and TRBJ2-5, with 10 bases aligning to TRBD1. From germline, CDR1 is SGHTA and CDR2 FQGNSA. The CDR3 is 16 residues long. Trimming at V came to 5 bases and at J to 5 bases, leaving 11 bases not matched to a gene. Here the CDR3 DNA reads TGTGCCAGCAGCGTAATCCCCGGGACAGGGGAGGAGACCCAGTACTTC. Amino acids: CASSVIPGTGEETQYF.

The rearrangement links TRBV5-1 to TRBJ1-2, with 9 nucleotides matching TRBD1. V lost 4 bases and J lost 6; bases outside the gene matches: 7. Per the germline V gene, CDR1 is SGHRS and CDR2 is YFSETQ. This CDR3 is 14 amino acids long. The CDR3 loop is CASSIDRGYDGYTF. The CDR3 DNA reads TGCGCCAGCAGCATCGACAGGGGGTATGATGGCTACACCTTC.

This chain uses TRBV9 with TRBJ2-7; the match to TRBD2 covers 8 bases. CDR3 length equals 15 residues. The V gene end was trimmed by 5 bases and the J gene end by 0 bases; junction bases not matched to a gene: 7. In germline, CDR1 is SGDLS, CDR2 YYNGEE. The CDR3 protein is CASSSSGGLSYEQYF. The CDR3 nucleotides read TGTGCCAGCAGTTCCAGCGGGGGCCTCTCCTACGAGCAGTACTTC. Supplemented by reference TRBV9 and TRBJ2-7, the full variable domain reads DSGVTQTPKHLITATGQRVTLRCSPRSGDLSVYWYQQSLDQGLQFLIQYYNGEERAKGNILERFSAQQFPDLHSELNLSSLELGDSALYFCASSSSGGLSYEQYFGPGTRLTVT.

The V call is TRBV10-2, the J call TRBJ1-1, with TRBD1 matching 7 bases. CDR3 length: 13 residues. Germline V gene lookup returns CDR1 WSHSY and CDR2 SAAADI. Trimming removed 8 bases from V and 4 bases from J; junction bases left unmatched: 7. The CDR3 nucleotides are TGCGCCAGCTTGGGACAGACCCTCACTGAAGCTTTCTTT. This encodes CASLGQTLTEAFF.

The V and J genes are TRBV29-1 and TRBJ2-4; D is ambiguous. V dropped 6 bases and J dropped 6 bases, with 12 bases sitting between them. Germline values: CDR1 SQVTM, CDR2 ANQGSEA. This CDR3 has 12 amino acids. CDR3 DNA: TGCAGCGTCGCCCGAGATTCAAACATTCAGTACTTC. Amino acid sequence: CSVARDSNIQYF.

The genes are TRBV15 and TRBJ1-2; 8 bases agree with TRBD1. Germline-derived CDR1 and CDR2 are LNHNV and YYDKDF (reference sequence). This CDR3 spans 16 amino acids. V lost 8 bases, J lost 4 bases, and 15 bases stayed unmatched. CDR3 bases: TGTGCCACCGGGGAGTGGACAGGGCCGACTAGCTATGGCTACACCTTC. Amino acid sequence: CATGEWTGPTSYGYTF. Filled out from reference TRBV15 and TRBJ1-2, the complete variable domain reads DAMVIQNPRYQVTQFGKPVTLSCSQTLNHNVMYWYQQKSSQAPKLLFHYYDKDFNNEADTPDNFQSRRPNTSFCFLDIRSPGLGDTAMYLCATGEWTGPTSYGYTFGSGTRLTVV.

This clone was counted a single time. J is TRBJ2-3 and V is TRBV3-1 (or the pseudogene TRBV3-2); 14 bases map to TRBD2. The germline gives CDR1 LGHDT, CDR2 YNNKEL (reference sequence). CDR3 length: 16 amino acids. V lost 4 bases and J lost 11; bases outside the gene matches: 11. CDR3: CASSPPKGLAGEGQYF. As DNA, the CDR3 is TGTGCCAGCAGCCCCCCCAAGGGACTAGCGGGAGAGGGGCAGTATTTT.

The rearrangement links TRBV10-3 to TRBJ1-5; 7 bases agree with TRBD1. Germline-derived CDR1 and CDR2 are ENHRY and SYGVKD. The CDR3 is 14 amino acids. J gave up 4 bases and V 0 bases, and 0 bases lay outside the gene matches. As DNA, the CDR3 is TGTGCCATCAGTGAGTCACAGGGGAATCAGCCCCAGCATTTT. Protein product: CAISESQGNQPQHF.

CDR3 sequence reads: CASSPWTGNTGELFF. The CDR3 DNA reads TGTGCCAGCAGTCCCTGGACAGGGAACACCGGGGAGCTGTTTTTT. The gene calls are TRBV28 and TRBJ2-2, with 7 bases that match TRBD1. V lost 5 bases and J lost 1; bases outside the gene matches: 4. This CDR3 has 15 residues. Germline assignment: CDR1 MDHEN and CDR2 SYDVKM.

V is TRBV6-5 and J is TRBJ1-2; D is undetermined. The CDR3 length is 12 residues. The germline V gene has CDR1 MNHEY and CDR2 SVGAGI. V lost 7 bases and J 2 bases, leaving 8 bases between the germline ends. CDR3 in amino acids: CASKAGNYGYTF. The DNA of the CDR3 is TGTGCCAGCAAGGCGGGGAACTATGGCTACACCTTC.

This clone has more than one count but fewer than ten. This sequence joins TRBV7-2 and TRBJ1-5; no firm D call. V was trimmed by 1 base and J by 3 bases, leaving 4 bases between them. The CDR3 loop spans 13 amino acids. Germline V gives CDR1 SGHTA, CDR2 FQGNSA. The CDR3 DNA is TGTGCCAGCAGCTTAGTACACAATCAGCCCCAGCATTTT. This translates into CASSLVHNQPQHF.

This clone was found once. V gene TRBV5-8 combines with J gene TRBJ1-4; TRBD1 agrees at 9 bases. Trimming cost V 4 bases and J 7 bases; bases outside gene matches: 5. CDR3 length: 14 residues. Germline lookup yields CDR1 SGHTS and CDR2 YDEGEE. CDR3 in amino acids: CASSPWTGAEKLFF. CDR3 sequence (DNA): TGTGCCAGCAGCCCCTGGACAGGGGCTGAAAAACTGTTTTTT.

The chain couples TRBV5-4 to TRBJ2-5; 7 positions match TRBD2. Trimming at V came to 2 bases and at J to 3 bases, leaving 7 bases not matched to a gene. From germline, CDR1 is SGHNT and CDR2 YYREEE (reference sequence). The CDR3 loop spans 15 amino acids. CDR3 residues: CASSFAPGTKETQYF. The CDR3 DNA sequence: TGTGCCAGCAGCTTCGCCCCGGGGACTAAAGAGACCCAGTACTTC.

The J gene is TRBJ2-7, the V gene TRBV7-8; 7 nucleotides line up with TRBD1. Germline V gene data show CDR1 as SGHVS and CDR2 as FQNEAQ. Trimming removed 9 bases from V and 0 bases from J; junction bases left unmatched: 8. This CDR3 is 14 amino acids long. The CDR3: CASRTGQTSYEQYF. The CDR3 DNA follows: TGTGCCAGTCGGACGGGACAGACCTCCTACGAGCAGTACTTC.

The chain couples TRBV7-9 to TRBJ2-3, with 7 positions matching TRBD1. Germline CDR1 SEHNR, CDR2 FQNEAQ (reference sequence). With V trimmed by 5 bases and J by 6 bases, 8 bases remained unmatched. This CDR3 has 14 amino acids. CDR3: CASSKGGQVDTQYF. In DNA, the CDR3 is TGTGCCAGCAGCAAAGGGGGCCAGGTGGATACGCAGTATTTT.

The J gene is TRBJ2-7, the V gene TRBV27; the D gene is possibly TRBD1 (5 bases). The CDR3 consists of 15 residues. Germline loops: CDR1 MNHEY, CDR2 SMNVEV (reference sequence). The V end lost 5 bases, the J end lost 0 bases, and 14 bases lay between the germline ends. In nucleotides, the CDR3 is TGTGCCAGCAGTCAGGGTTGGTTTAGCTCCTACGAGCAGTACTTC. Protein: CASSQGWFSSYEQYF.

This clone has a handful of counts. V and J are TRBV5-4 and TRBJ1-1; 7 bases map to TRBD1. The ends lost 6 bases at V and 0 bases at J; junction bases unmatched: 5. The CDR3 is 14 amino acids. The germline V gene has CDR1 SGHNT and CDR2 YYREEE (reference sequence). DNA of the CDR3: TGTGCCAGCAACCCACAGGGGCTGAACACTGAAGCTTTCTTT. This sequence encodes CASNPQGLNTEAFF.

V is TRBV30 and J is TRBJ1-5; weak D call: TRBD1 (6 bases). The germline CDR1 and CDR2 sequences are GTSNPN and SVGIG (reference sequence). This CDR3 comprises 9 residues. The CDR3 is CDREQPQHF. In nucleotides, the CDR3 is TGTGACAGGGAGCAGCCCCAGCATTTT.